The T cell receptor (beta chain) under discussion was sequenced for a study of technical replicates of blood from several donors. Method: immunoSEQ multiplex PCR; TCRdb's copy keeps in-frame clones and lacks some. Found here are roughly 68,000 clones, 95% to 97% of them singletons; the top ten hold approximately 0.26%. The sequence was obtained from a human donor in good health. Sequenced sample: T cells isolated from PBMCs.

CDR3 loop: CASSHRASRDEQFF. CDR3 DNA sequence: TGTGCCAGCAGCCACAGGGCCTCTAGGGATGAGCAGTTCTTC. The chain couples TRBV14 to TRBJ2-1, with D possibly matching TRBD1 (5 bases). V lost 3 bases, J lost 8 bases, and 14 bases lay in between. Germline-derived CDR1 and CDR2 are SGHDN and FVKESK. The CDR3 totals 14 residues.